Listed here is a single TCR beta chain. The antigen remains unidentified. V dropped 5 bases and J dropped 7 bases, with 8 bases sitting between them. CDR1 is SQVTM and CDR2 is ANQGSEA in the germline V gene. The CDR3 runs 10 residues. Attached unique molecular identifiers marked individual cDNA molecules. TCRdb re-called the 5' RACE reads through MiXCR, storing one row per CDR3 protein. The sample carries approximately 69,000 distinct CDR3 sequences, over 9.5% recorded once. These data are taken from a study of early T cells in non-severe SARS-CoV-2 infection. Study overall: The sequenced material was bulk RNA from unsorted whole blood, and its chains were unpaired. Study-wide results and caveats: A preference for anti-spike CD8 responses marked VDJdb matching, which missed private and CD4 specificities.

The specimen was whole blood, collected at baseline. The clonotype was recovered from an adult who was a healthcare worker with PCR-confirmed SARS-CoV-2 infection or an uninfected control (not recorded which). The gene calls are TRBV29-1 and TRBJ1-1; D unresolved. The CDR3, as DNA: TGCAGCGTTACCGACATTGAAGCTTTCTTT. This codes for CSVTDIEAFF.